The 32 T cell receptor beta chains in this list originate from one sample, sequenced in a study of monozygotic twins with inflammatory bowel disease. Reanalyzing the 5' RACE reads, TCRdb keeps one entry per CDR3 protein, without DNA. This sample's table has some 400,000 distinct CDR3 sequences. Sequenced input: blood. The receptors stem from a human donor with ulcerative colitis or Crohn's disease, or a healthy co-twin of an affected twin (not recorded which).

V usage is TRBV6-1 and J usage is TRBJ2-2; TCRdb's D call, TRBD1, is unchecked because there is no DNA. CDR3 size: 15 residues. From germline, CDR1 is MNHNS and CDR2 SASEGT. The CDR3 loop is CASSPDRDDTGELFF.

The V and J genes are TRBV6-1 and TRBJ2-3; checking the TCRdb D call of TRBD2 is not possible without DNA. CDR3 length: 18 residues. Germline values: CDR1 MNHNS, CDR2 SASEGT. The CDR3: CASTKSVTSGRGTDTQYF.

The chain carries TRBV6-2 or TRBV6-3 and TRBJ1-1; TCRdb's D call, TRBD1, is unchecked because there is no DNA. This CDR3 is built from 16 residues. Germline V gene sequence: CDR1 MNHEY, CDR2 SVGEGT. CDR3 residues: CASSIIRGQGNPEAFF.

V usage is TRBV23-1 and J usage is TRBJ2-3; the TCRdb call, TRBD1, lacks DNA for checking. TRBV23-1 is classed as an ORF, of uncertain function. The CDR3 has 17 residues. CDR3: CASRDVRVAQDTDTQYF.

The chain recombines TRBV3-1 with TRBJ2-1; lacking DNA, the TRBD1 call made by TCRdb goes unchecked. This CDR3 comprises 17 residues. Per germline, CDR1 LGHDT and CDR2 YNNKEL (reference sequence). The CDR3 sequence: CASSPPLGQSLGWEQFF.

The rearrangement joins TRBV25-1 to TRBJ2-2. CDR1 is MGHDK and CDR2 is SYGVNS in the germline V gene. The CDR3 runs to 15 residues. CDR3 loop: CASMSSTPNTGELFF. Using reference TRBV25-1 and TRBJ2-2 for the parts outside the CDR3, the full variable domain is EADIYQTPRYLVIGTGKKITLECSQTMGHDKMYWYQQDPGMELHLIHYSYGVNSTEKGDLSSESTVSRIRTEHFPLTLESARPSHTSQYLCASMSSTPNTGELFFGEGSRLTVL.

The chain couples TRBV3-1 to TRBJ1-2; TCRdb returns TRBD1, unconfirmable since there is no DNA. Germline loops: CDR1 LGHDT, CDR2 YNNKEL (reference sequence). The CDR3 loop spans 15 amino acids. CDR3 sequence: CASSQEARVTYGYTF.

V is TRBV12-3 or TRBV12-4 and J is TRBJ2-1; TCRdb calls TRBD1, which cannot be checked without DNA. This CDR3 comprises 14 residues. The CDR3 spells CASSPRADYNEQFF.

V is TRBV29-1 and J is TRBJ1-2; TCRdb returns TRBD1, unconfirmable since there is no DNA. This CDR3 comprises 14 residues. Germline V gene lookup returns CDR1 SQVTM and CDR2 ANQGSEA. CDR3: CSVEDSDREYGYTF.

This chain uses TRBV7-2 with TRBJ2-6; TCRdb lists TRBD2, though no DNA is available to test this call. The germline V gene encodes CDR1 SGHTA and CDR2 FQGNSA. This CDR3 spans 16 amino acids. The CDR3 loop reads CASSPVGSTGANVLTF.

The gene calls are TRBV6-1 and TRBJ2-7; TCRdb proposes TRBD1, but this gene call is untestable without DNA. Germline lookup yields CDR1 MNHNS and CDR2 SASEGT. The CDR3 loop spans 16 amino acids. The CDR3 sequence is CASSAMGGPVAYEQYF.

The chain joins TRBV5-6 to TRBJ1-5; there is no DNA to check the TCRdb D call of TRBD1. CDR1 is SGHDT, CDR2 YYEEEE, per germline. There are 16 residues in the CDR3. The chain's CDR3 is CASSWGSQGLNQPQHF.

This chain uses TRBV4-1 with TRBJ1-6. The CDR3 is made up of 15 amino acids. Germline CDR1 is MGHRA and CDR2 is YSYEKL. This chain's CDR3 is CASSQEPVSGLLLHF.

This chain connects TRBV20-1 to TRBJ2-2; the TCRdb call, TRBD1, lacks DNA for checking. This CDR3 is built from 14 residues. Germline loops: CDR1 DFQATT, CDR2 SNEGSKA (reference sequence). The CDR3 sequence is CSARTGEGTGELFF.

V usage is TRBV7-2 and J usage is TRBJ2-3. CDR3 length: 15 amino acids. Looked up from germline, CDR1 is SGHTA and CDR2 is FQGNSA. The chain's CDR3 is CASTLVGTSSDTQYF.

V usage is TRBV18 and J usage is TRBJ2-3. This CDR3 contains 15 residues. The germline V gene encodes CDR1 KGHSH and CDR2 LQKENI. CDR3 protein: CASSPPWGRTDTQYF.

The rearrangement joins TRBV29-1 to TRBJ2-1; there is no DNA to check the TCRdb D call of TRBD2. This CDR3 has 15 amino acids. Germline loops: CDR1 SQVTM, CDR2 ANQGSEA. This chain's CDR3 is CSVEGTSGNYNEQFF.

V is TRBV20-1 and J is TRBJ2-7; TCRdb names TRBD1, which stays unverified in the absence of DNA. In germline, CDR1 is DFQATT, CDR2 SNEGSKA (reference sequence). The CDR3 extends over 15 amino acids. CDR3 in amino acids: CSAREEGTGNDEQYF.

The chain has TRBV7-2 and TRBJ2-1; TCRdb proposes TRBD1, but this gene call is untestable without DNA. This CDR3 region has 15 residues. The germline CDR1 and CDR2 sequences are SGHTA and FQGNSA. The CDR3 is CASTKTGGQYNEQFF.

The chain couples TRBV6-5 to TRBJ2-7; TCRdb indicates TRBD1, and absent DNA this call remains unverified. The germline gives CDR1 MNHEY, CDR2 SVGAGI. The CDR3 is made up of 13 amino acids. The CDR3 here is CASNPGLASEQYF.

V gene TRBV11-2 combines with J gene TRBJ2-5; TCRdb's D gene call, TRBD2, goes unchecked for lack of DNA. Germline assignment: CDR1 SGHAT and CDR2 FQNNGV. This CDR3 is built from 17 residues. CDR3 region: CASSPGRASGDQETQYF.

This chain uses TRBV6-6 with TRBJ1-1. The CDR3 is 12 amino acids. From germline, CDR1 is MNHNY and CDR2 SVGAGI (reference sequence). CDR3 residues: CATGGPTYEAFF.

The chain couples TRBV20-1 to TRBJ2-7; TCRdb's D call of TRBD1 is untestable without DNA. The CDR3 covers 14 residues. Germline loops: CDR1 DFQATT, CDR2 SNEGSKA (reference sequence). This CDR3 reads CSARVAGAGNEQYF.

The rearrangement links TRBV5-1 to TRBJ2-2; without DNA, the TCRdb call of TRBD1 cannot be checked. The CDR3 loop spans 15 amino acids. Germline V lookup: CDR1 SGHRS, CDR2 YFSETQ. CDR3 amino acids: CASSQGQGGTGELFF.

The V call is TRBV12-3 or TRBV12-4, the J call TRBJ2-1; TCRdb lists TRBD1, though no DNA is available to test this call. The CDR3 is made up of 16 amino acids. CDR3 amino acids: CASSLGTGGLHNEQFF.

This sequence joins TRBV5-1 and TRBJ2-3; TCRdb outputs TRBD2, but without DNA this stays unchecked. The CDR3 length is 15 residues. From germline, CDR1 is SGHRS and CDR2 YFSETQ. CDR3 sequence reads: CASSLVLADTDTQYF.

This chain connects TRBV7-2 to TRBJ2-2; the TCRdb call, TRBD2, lacks DNA for checking. CDR1 is SGHTA and CDR2 is FQGNSA in the germline V gene. The CDR3 covers 15 residues. This CDR3 reads CASSSTGLAGGELFF.

V gene TRBV6-2 or TRBV6-3 combines with J gene TRBJ2-1; as DNA is missing, the TRBD2 call by TCRdb cannot be tested. CDR1 MNHEY and CDR2 SVGEGT come from the germline V gene. The CDR3 consists of 14 residues. The CDR3 reads CASGSGYSYNEQFF.

The chain combines TRBV15 with TRBJ1-1. This CDR3 has 15 residues. Looked up from germline, CDR1 is LNHNV and CDR2 is YYDKDF (reference sequence). CDR3 in amino acids: CATSRARTGVTEAFF.

The V gene is TRBV15, the J gene TRBJ2-7. The CDR3 runs 13 residues. Germline CDR1 reads LNHNV; CDR2 reads YYDKDF (reference sequence). The CDR3 spells CATRTSDSYEQYF. The full variable domain, completed using reference TRBV15 and TRBJ2-7, is DAMVIQNPRYQVTQFGKPVTLSCSQTLNHNVMYWYQQKSSQAPKLLFHYYDKDFNNEADTPDNFQSRRPNTSFCFLDIRSPGLGDTAMYLCATRTSDSYEQYFGPGTRLTVT.

The V and J genes are TRBV25-1 and TRBJ2-2; the TRBD2 assignment by TCRdb is unverifiable without DNA. The CDR3 extends over 16 amino acids. CDR1 is MGHDK and CDR2 is SYGVNS in the germline V gene. This CDR3 is CASSEPWQREGGELFF.

This chain joins TRBV14 and TRBJ2-1; TCRdb's assignment of TRBD1 cannot be checked, as there is no DNA. The CDR3 contains 16 residues. Germline V gene data show CDR1 as SGHDN and CDR2 as FVKESK. The CDR3 spells CASSAPGTGNYNEQFF.